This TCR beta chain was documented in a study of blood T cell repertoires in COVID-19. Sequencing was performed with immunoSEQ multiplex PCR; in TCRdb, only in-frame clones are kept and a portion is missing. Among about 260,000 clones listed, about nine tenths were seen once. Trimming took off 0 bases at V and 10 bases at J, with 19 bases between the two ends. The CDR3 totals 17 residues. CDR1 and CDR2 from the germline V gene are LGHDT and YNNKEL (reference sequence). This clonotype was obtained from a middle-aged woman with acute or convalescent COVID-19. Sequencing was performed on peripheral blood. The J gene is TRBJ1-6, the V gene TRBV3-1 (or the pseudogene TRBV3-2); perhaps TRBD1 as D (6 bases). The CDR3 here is CASSQDGGSILGSPLHF. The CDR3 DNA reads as TGTGCCAGCAGCCAAGATGGGGGCAGTATTTTAGGGTCACCCCTCCACTTT.